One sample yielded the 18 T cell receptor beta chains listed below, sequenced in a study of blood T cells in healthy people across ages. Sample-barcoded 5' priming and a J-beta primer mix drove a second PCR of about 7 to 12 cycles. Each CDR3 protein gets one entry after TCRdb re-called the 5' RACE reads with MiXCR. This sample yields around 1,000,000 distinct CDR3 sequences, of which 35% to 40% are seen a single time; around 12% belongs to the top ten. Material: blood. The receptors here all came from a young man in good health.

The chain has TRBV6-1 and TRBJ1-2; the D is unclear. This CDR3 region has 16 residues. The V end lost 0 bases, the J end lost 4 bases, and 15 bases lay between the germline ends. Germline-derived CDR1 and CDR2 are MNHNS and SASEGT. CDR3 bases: TGTGCCAGCAGTGAAGCGATGGCTCACAGTATCTATGGCTACACCTTC. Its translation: CASSEAMAHSIYGYTF.

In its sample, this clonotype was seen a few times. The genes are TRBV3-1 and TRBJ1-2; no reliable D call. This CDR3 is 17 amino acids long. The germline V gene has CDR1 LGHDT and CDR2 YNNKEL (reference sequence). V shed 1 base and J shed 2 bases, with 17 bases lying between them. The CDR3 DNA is TGTGCCAGCAGCCAAGGGAGGCGGGGAGGTAGGAACTATGGCTACACCTTC. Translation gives CASSQGRRGGRNYGYTF.

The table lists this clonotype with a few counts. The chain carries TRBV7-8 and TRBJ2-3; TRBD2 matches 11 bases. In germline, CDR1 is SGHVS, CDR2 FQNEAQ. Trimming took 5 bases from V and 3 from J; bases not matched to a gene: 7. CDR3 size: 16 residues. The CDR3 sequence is CASSPGGLAGTDTQYF. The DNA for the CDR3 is TGTGCCAGCAGCCCGGGTGGACTAGCGGGTACAGATACGCAGTATTTT.

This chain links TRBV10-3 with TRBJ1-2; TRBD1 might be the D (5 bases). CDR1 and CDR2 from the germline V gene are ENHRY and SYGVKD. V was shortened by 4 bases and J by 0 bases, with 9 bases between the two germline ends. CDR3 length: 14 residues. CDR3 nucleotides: TGTGCCATCAGTGTACAGGAAGCTAACTATGGCTACACCTTC. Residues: CAISVQEANYGYTF.

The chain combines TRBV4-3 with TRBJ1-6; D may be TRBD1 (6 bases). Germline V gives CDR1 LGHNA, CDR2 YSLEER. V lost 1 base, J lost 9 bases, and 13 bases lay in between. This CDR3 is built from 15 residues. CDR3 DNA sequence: TGCGCCAGCAGCCAAGCGGCAGGGGTAGGTTCACCCCTCCACTTT. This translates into CASSQAAGVGSPLHF.

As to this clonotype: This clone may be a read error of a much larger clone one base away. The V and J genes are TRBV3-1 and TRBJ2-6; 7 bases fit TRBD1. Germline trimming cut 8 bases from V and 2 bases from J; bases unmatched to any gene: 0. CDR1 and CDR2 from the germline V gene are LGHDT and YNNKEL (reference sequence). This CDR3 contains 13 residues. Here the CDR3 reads CASDRAGANVLTF. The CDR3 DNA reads TGTGCCAGCGACAGGGCTGGGGCCAACGTCCTGACTTTC.

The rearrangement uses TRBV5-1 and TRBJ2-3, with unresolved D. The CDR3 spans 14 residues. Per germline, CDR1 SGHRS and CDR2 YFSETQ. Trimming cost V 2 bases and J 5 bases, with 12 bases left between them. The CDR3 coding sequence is TGCGCCAGCAGCTTAACGGACCCGGTAGATACGCAGTATTTT. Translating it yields CASSLTDPVDTQYF. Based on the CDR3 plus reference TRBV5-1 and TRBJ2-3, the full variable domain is KAGVTQTPRYLIKTRGQQVTLSCSPISGHRSVSWYQQTPGQGLQFLFEYFSETQRNKGNFPGRFSGRQFSNSRSEMNVSTLELGDSALYLCASSLTDPVDTQYFGPGTRLTVL.

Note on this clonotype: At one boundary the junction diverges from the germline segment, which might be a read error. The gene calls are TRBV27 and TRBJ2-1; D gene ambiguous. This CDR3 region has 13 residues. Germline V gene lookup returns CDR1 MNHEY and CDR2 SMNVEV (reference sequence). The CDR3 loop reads CVSSHFTYNEQFF. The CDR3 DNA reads TGTGTCAGCAGTCATTTTACCTACAATGAGCAGTTCTTC.

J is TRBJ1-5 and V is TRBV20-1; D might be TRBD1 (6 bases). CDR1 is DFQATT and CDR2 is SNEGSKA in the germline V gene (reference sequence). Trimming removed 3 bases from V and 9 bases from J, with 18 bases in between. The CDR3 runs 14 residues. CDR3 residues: CSASYRQGRSPQHF. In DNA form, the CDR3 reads TGCAGTGCTAGTTATCGGCAGGGGCGGTCGCCCCAGCATTTT.

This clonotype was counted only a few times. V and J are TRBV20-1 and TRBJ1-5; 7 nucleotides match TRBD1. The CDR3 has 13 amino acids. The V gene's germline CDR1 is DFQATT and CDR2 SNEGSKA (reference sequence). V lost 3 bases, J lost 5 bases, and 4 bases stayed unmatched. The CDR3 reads CSASTGVYQPQHF. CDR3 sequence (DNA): TGCAGTGCTAGTACAGGGGTGTATCAGCCCCAGCATTTT.

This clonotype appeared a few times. CDR3 region: CASSSGQDNEKLFF. The CDR3 DNA reads as TGTGCCAGCAGCTCGGGACAGGATAATGAAAAACTGTTTTTT. V usage is TRBV7-2 and J usage is TRBJ1-4, with 8 bases aligning to TRBD1. The CDR3 is 14 amino acids. With 4 bases clipped from V and 4 bases from J, the junction kept 2 bases outside the gene matches. Germline CDR1 reads SGHTA; CDR2 reads FQGNSA.

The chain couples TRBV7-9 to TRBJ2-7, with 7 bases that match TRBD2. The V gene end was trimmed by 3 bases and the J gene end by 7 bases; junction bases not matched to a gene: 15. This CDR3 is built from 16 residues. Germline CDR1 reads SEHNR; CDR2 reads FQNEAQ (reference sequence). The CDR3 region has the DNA TGTGCCAGCAGCTTGTCCGTCCGACTAGCCCGCAATGAGCAGTACTTC. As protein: CASSLSVRLARNEQYF.

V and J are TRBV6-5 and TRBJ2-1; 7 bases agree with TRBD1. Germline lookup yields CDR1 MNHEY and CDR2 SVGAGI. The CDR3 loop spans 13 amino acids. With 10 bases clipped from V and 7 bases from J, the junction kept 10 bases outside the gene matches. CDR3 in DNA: TGTGCCATCAAGGGACAGAGGCTGAATGAGCAGTTCTTC. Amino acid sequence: CAIKGQRLNEQFF.

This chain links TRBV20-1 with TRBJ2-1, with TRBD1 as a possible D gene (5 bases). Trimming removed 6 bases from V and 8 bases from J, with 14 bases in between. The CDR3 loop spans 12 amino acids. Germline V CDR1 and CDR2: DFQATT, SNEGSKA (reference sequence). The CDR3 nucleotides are TGCAGTGCCGGTGACAGCCCTGATGAGCAGTTCTTC. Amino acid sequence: CSAGDSPDEQFF.

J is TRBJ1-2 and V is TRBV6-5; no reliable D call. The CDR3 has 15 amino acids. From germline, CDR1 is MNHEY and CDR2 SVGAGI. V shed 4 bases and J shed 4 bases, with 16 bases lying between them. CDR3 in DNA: TGTGCCAGCAGTTCCTTTGATACGCCCCGCTATGGCTACACCTTC. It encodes CASSSFDTPRYGYTF.

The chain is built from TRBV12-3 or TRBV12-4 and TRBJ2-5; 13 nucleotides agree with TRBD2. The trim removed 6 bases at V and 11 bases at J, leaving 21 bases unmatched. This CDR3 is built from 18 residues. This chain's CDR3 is CASRLSGTSGVLYNEQYF. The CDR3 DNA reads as TGTGCCAGCAGACTCTCCGGGACTAGCGGGGTGCTCTACAATGAGCAGTACTTC.

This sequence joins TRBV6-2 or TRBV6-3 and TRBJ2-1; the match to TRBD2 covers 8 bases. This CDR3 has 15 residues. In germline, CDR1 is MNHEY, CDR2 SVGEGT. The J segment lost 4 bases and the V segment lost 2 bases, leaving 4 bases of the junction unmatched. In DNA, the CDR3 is TGTGCCAGCAGTTACCGAGCGGGGGAATACAATGAGCAGTTCTTC. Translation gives CASSYRAGEYNEQFF.

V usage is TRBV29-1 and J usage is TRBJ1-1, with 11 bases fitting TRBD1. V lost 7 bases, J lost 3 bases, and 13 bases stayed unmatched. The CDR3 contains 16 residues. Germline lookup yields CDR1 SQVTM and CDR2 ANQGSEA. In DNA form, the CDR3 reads TGCAGCGCCGAACGATGGACAGGGGGCCTTTACACTGAAGCTTTCTTT. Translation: CSAERWTGGLYTEAFF.